This T cell receptor beta chain stems from a study of cytomegalovirus exposure and HLA in healthy donors. Whole-study context: Prior work identified 120 million or so unique TCR beta sequences in some 200 million T cells.

Healthy bone marrow donors made up the donors. The PCR was carried out with 60 Vbeta primers and 13 Jbeta primers. In the original analysis: In a later analysis, of 80 million to 90 million unique beta chains, about 12 million appeared in at least two donors. The method was immunoSEQ multiplex PCR; TCRdb's version includes in-frame clones alone and lacks a portion of them. V and J calls and clone size are given by that table; D and trimming were obtained from the DNA. The profile covers around 130,000 clones, with about 85% appearing a single time and more than 1.5% taken by the ten largest. The sequencing input was PBMCs. The source is a boy aged 5-17 years in good health and CMV-seronegative.

CDR3 amino acids: CSVDRGDEQYF. CDR3 DNA sequence: TGCAGCGTTGACAGGGGGGACGAGCAGTACTTC. The V and J genes are TRBV29-1 and TRBJ2-7; the D gene is possibly TRBD1 (7 bases). The germline V and J ends were trimmed by 3 bases and 5 bases, with 8 bases remaining between them. This CDR3 is built from 11 residues. The germline gives CDR1 SQVTM, CDR2 ANQGSEA.